The 15 T cell receptor beta chains presented below share a single source sample, sequenced in a study of shared clonotypes between healthy human individuals. The naive CD8 fraction comprised CD45RO-negative cells positively selected for CCR7 and excluded terminally differentiated effector memory CD45RA+ cells. Produced via immunoSEQ multiplex PCR; TCRdb's table is partial and in-frame only. Seen here are 500,000 to 700,000 clones, around 96% observed once, and the top ten hold approximately 0.11%. The specimen was naive CD8+ T cells sorted from blood. The receptors were sampled from a woman in her twenties or thirties in good health.

The chain employs TRBV29-1 and TRBJ2-1; a possible D gene is TRBD2 (6 bases). The V gene lost 7 bases and the J gene lost 4 bases, with 11 bases spanning the gap. Germline V lookup: CDR1 SQVTM, CDR2 ANQGSEA. The CDR3 is 12 residues long. The CDR3 here is CSDSGEYNEQFF. The CDR3 DNA reads as TGCAGCGATAGCGGAGAGTACAATGAGCAGTTCTTC.

The chain is built from TRBV27 and TRBJ2-1, with 9 bases identical to TRBD2. The CDR3 totals 17 residues. The ends lost 3 bases at V and 8 bases at J; junction bases unmatched: 14. The germline V gene has CDR1 MNHEY and CDR2 SMNVEV (reference sequence). This CDR3 reads CASSFLTSGPIGDEQFF. As DNA, the CDR3 is TGTGCCAGCAGTTTCCTGACTAGCGGCCCGATAGGCGATGAGCAGTTCTTC.

The chain recombines TRBV5-1 with TRBJ2-5, with D perhaps matching TRBD1 (6 bases). The J call is uncertain, as TRBJ2-7 better fits the DNA end. CDR3 length equals 15 residues. Germline V gives CDR1 SGHRS, CDR2 YFSETQ. CDR3 protein: CASSLRLDSAYEQYF. In DNA, the CDR3 is TGCGCCAGCAGCTTGCGTCTGGACAGCGCCTACGAGCAGTACTTC.

The CDR3 region has the DNA TGCGCCAGCACCGGACAGTCCTCCTACGAGCAGTACTTC. This encodes CASTGQSSYEQYF. The chain has TRBV5-1 and TRBJ2-7; D is perhaps TRBD1 (6 bases). This CDR3 has 13 residues. Germline CDR1 is SGHRS and CDR2 is YFSETQ. V was shortened by 6 bases and J by 0 bases, with 10 bases between the two germline ends.

This chain links TRBV9 with TRBJ2-5; TRBD2 agrees at 13 bases. TRBJ2-7 matches the DNA end more closely, so the J call is doubtful. CDR3 size: 18 residues. Germline V gene data show CDR1 as SGDLS and CDR2 as YYNGEE. Here the CDR3 DNA reads TGTGCCAGCAGCGCGTACGGTACTAGCGGGAGGGCATACTACGAGCAGTACTTC. It specifies CASSAYGTSGRAYYEQYF.

There are a few counts of this clone. The chain is built from TRBV7-8 and TRBJ2-7; 9 bases are a match to TRBD2. Germline trimming cut 6 bases from V and 4 bases from J; bases unmatched to any gene: 4. The CDR3 extends over 13 amino acids. Germline V gives CDR1 SGHVS, CDR2 FQNEAQ. The CDR3 protein is CASSGREGYEQYF. In nucleotides, the CDR3 is TGTGCCAGCAGTGGGCGGGAGGGGTACGAGCAGTACTTC.

The rearrangement links TRBV19 to TRBJ2-1; 11 positions match TRBD2. J lost 5 bases, V lost 6 bases, and 3 bases had no gene match. The CDR3 spans 14 residues. Germline CDR1 reads LNHDA; CDR2 reads SQIVND (reference sequence). CDR3 sequence: CASSLAGGDNEQFF. For the CDR3, the DNA is TGTGCCAGTAGCTTAGCGGGAGGGGACAATGAGCAGTTCTTC. Together with reference TRBV19 and TRBJ2-1, the CDR3 gives the full variable domain: DGGITQSPKYLFRKEGQNVTLSCEQNLNHDAMYWYRQDPGQGLRLIYYSQIVNDFQKGDIAEGYSVSREKKESFPLTVTSAQKNPTAFYLCASSLAGGDNEQFFGPGTRLTVL.

The rearrangement joins TRBV28 to TRBJ2-7, with 10 bases matching TRBD2. CDR3 size: 15 residues. CDR1 is MDHEN and CDR2 is SYDVKM in the germline V gene. Trimming cost V 6 bases and J 3 bases; bases outside gene matches: 8. CDR3 sequence (DNA): TGTGCCAGCAGATTGGGACTAGCGTTCGTCTACGAGCAGTACTTC. Encoded protein: CASRLGLAFVYEQYF. Full variable domain (outside the CDR3, taken from reference TRBV28 and TRBJ2-7): DVKVTQSSRYLVKRTGEKVFLECVQDMDHENMFWYRQDPGLGLRLIYFSYDVKMKEKGDIPEGYSVSREKKERFSLILESASTNQTSMYLCASRLGLAFVYEQYFGPGTRLTVT.

The chain recombines TRBV7-6 with TRBJ2-3, with 9 bases aligning to TRBD2. V lost 4 bases and J lost 3; bases outside the gene matches: 11. The germline V gene encodes CDR1 SGHVS and CDR2 FNYEAQ. The CDR3 consists of 17 residues. CDR3 DNA sequence: TGTGCCAGCAGCTGGACCTTCTCGCGGGAGGGAACAGATACGCAGTATTTT. Translated: CASSWTFSREGTDTQYF. Looking up the rest from reference TRBV7-6 and TRBJ2-3 gives the full variable domain: GAGVSQSPRYKVTKRGQDVALRCDPISGHVSLYWYRQALGQGPEFLTYFNYEAQQDKSGLPNDRFSAERPEGSISTLTIQRTEQRDSAMYRCASSWTFSREGTDTQYFGPGTRLTVL.

V and J are TRBV6-6 and TRBJ2-5; D may be TRBD1 (8 bases). Germline lookup yields CDR1 MNHNY and CDR2 SVGAGI (reference sequence). The CDR3 runs to 14 residues. The germline V and J ends were trimmed by 9 bases and 5 bases, with 19 bases remaining between them. CDR3 amino acids: CASTEQGEGETQYF. In nucleotides, the CDR3 is TGTGCCAGTACCGAACAGGGGGAGGGTGAGACCCAGTACTTC.

This sequence joins TRBV11-2 and TRBJ2-7; D possibly corresponds to TRBD1 (6 bases). Germline loops: CDR1 SGHAT, CDR2 FQNNGV. Trimming shortened V by 5 bases and J by 1 base, and 12 bases separated the two germline ends. The CDR3 has 14 amino acids. As DNA, the CDR3 is TGTGCCAGCAGCCGAGGGGGACCTTCCTACGAGCAGTACTTC. It is translated as CASSRGGPSYEQYF.

The chain uses TRBV27 and TRBJ2-7; possibly TRBD1 or TRBD2 for D (5 bases each). Germline V CDR1 and CDR2: MNHEY, SMNVEV (reference sequence). The CDR3 is 15 residues long. V was cut by 2 bases and J by 2 bases, with 13 bases left in between. CDR3 bases: TGTGCCAGCAGTTTAACCGGGGCTGAGACCTACGAGCAGTACTTC. It codes for CASSLTGAETYEQYF.

This clone occurred a few times. V and J are TRBV5-6 and TRBJ2-3; D not resolved. Per germline, CDR1 SGHDT and CDR2 YYEEEE. CDR3 length: 18 residues. The V end lost 4 bases, the J end lost 2 bases, and 23 bases lay between the germline ends. The CDR3 protein is CASSLLILEGNDTDTQYF. In DNA, the CDR3 is TGTGCCAGCAGCCTCCTGATCCTAGAAGGGAACGACACAGATACGCAGTATTTT.

This chain links TRBV4-2 with TRBJ2-7, with 7 bases fitting TRBD1. V trimming: 0 bases; J trimming: 3 bases; junction bases outside the gene matches: 14. CDR3 length equals 18 residues. Germline CDR1 and CDR2: LGHNA and YNFKEQ. The CDR3 bases are TGTGCCAGCAGCCAAGATGAGAGGGGGCCACAAGCCGACTACGAGCAGTACTTC. Encoded protein: CASSQDERGPQADYEQYF.

This sequence joins TRBV28 and TRBJ2-7; no clear D gene. CDR1 and CDR2 from the germline V gene are MDHEN and SYDVKM. CDR3 size: 12 residues. V was clipped by 6 bases and J by 6 bases, with 12 bases between them. CDR3 DNA sequence: TGTGCCAGCAGCCGCCCCCTTAGCGAGCAGTACTTC. It specifies CASSRPLSEQYF.